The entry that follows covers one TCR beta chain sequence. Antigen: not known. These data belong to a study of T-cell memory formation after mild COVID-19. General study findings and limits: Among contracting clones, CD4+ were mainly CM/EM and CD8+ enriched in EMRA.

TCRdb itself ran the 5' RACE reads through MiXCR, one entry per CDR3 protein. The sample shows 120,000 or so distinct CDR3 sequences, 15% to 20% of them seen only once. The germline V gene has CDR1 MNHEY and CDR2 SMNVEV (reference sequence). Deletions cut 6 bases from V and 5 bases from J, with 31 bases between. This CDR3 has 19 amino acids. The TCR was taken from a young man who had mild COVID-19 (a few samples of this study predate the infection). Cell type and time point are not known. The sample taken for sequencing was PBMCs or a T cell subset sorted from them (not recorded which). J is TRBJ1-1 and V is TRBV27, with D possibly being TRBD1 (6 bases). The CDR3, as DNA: TGTGCCAGCAGAGGCGGCCGGCAGGGGATATTAGTAGCAGGGACTGAAGCTTTCTTT. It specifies CASRGGRQGILVAGTEAFF.